Shown below are 32 T cell receptor beta chains from a single sample sequenced in a study of blood T cell repertoires in COVID-19. Only in-frame clones appear in the TCRdb table, and some are missing; sequencing was by immunoSEQ multiplex PCR. The data contain 85,000 to 100,000 clones, more than 75% of them singletons. Sequencing used peripheral blood. These receptors were collected from a human donor in a cohort sampled during active COVID-19.

The rearrangement uses TRBV4-2 and TRBJ2-1, with D maybe TRBD2 (6 bases). Germline V CDR1 and CDR2: LGHNA, YNFKEQ. V was cut by 0 bases and J by 1 base, with 10 bases left in between. The CDR3 spans 16 residues. CDR3 residues: CASSQEVGRSYNEQFF. In DNA form, the CDR3 reads TGTGCCAGCAGCCAAGAAGTCGGGAGATCCTACAATGAGCAGTTCTTC.

The CDR3 sequence is CASSFFEPRNEQFF. The CDR3 DNA follows: TGCGCCAGCAGCTTCTTCGAGCCCCGCAATGAGCAGTTCTTC. The chain uses TRBV5-1 and TRBJ2-1; D is unclear. The CDR3 length is 14 residues. V lost 2 bases and J 6 bases, leaving 12 bases between the germline ends. CDR1 is SGHRS and CDR2 is YFSETQ in the germline V gene.

The chain is built from TRBV7-3 and TRBJ2-5; D uncertain. V lost 5 bases and J lost 4, with 8 bases in between. Germline CDR1 is SGHTA and CDR2 is FQGTGA. The length of the CDR3 is 12 residues. CDR3 loop: CASSQPGETQYF. CDR3 bases: TGTGCCAGCAGCCAGCCGGGAGAGACCCAGTACTTC. The whole variable domain, remainder taken from reference TRBV7-3 and TRBJ2-5, is GAGVSQTPSNKVTEKGKYVELRCDPISGHTALYWYRQSLGQGPEFLIYFQGTGAADDSGLPNDRFFAVRPEGSVSTLKIQRTERGDSAVYLCASSQPGETQYFGPGTRLLVL.

The V and J genes are TRBV18 and TRBJ1-4; D is possibly TRBD1 (6 bases). The germline gives CDR1 KGHSH, CDR2 LQKENI. The V and J ends lost 3 bases and 8 bases respectively, with 19 bases between them. This CDR3 is built from 16 residues. The CDR3 reads CASSPSQGLVVEKLFF. For the CDR3, the DNA is TGTGCCAGCTCACCCTCGCAGGGGCTGGTGGTGGAAAAACTGTTTTTT.

J is TRBJ2-1 and V is TRBV19; TRBD1 matches at 9 bases. Germline values: CDR1 LNHDA, CDR2 SQIVND (reference sequence). The CDR3 runs 13 residues. With 5 bases clipped from V and 9 bases from J, the junction kept 5 bases outside the gene matches. The DNA for the CDR3 is TGTGCCAGTAGTTTTGGACAGGGGATTGAGCAGTTCTTC. It yields the protein CASSFGQGIEQFF.

This sequence joins TRBV3-1 (or the pseudogene TRBV3-2) and TRBJ2-5, with a possible D match to TRBD1 (5 bases). This CDR3 is built from 14 residues. The V gene lost 2 bases and the J gene lost 1 base, with 8 bases spanning the gap. Per the germline V gene, CDR1 is LGHDT and CDR2 is YNNKEL (reference sequence). The CDR3 loop reads CASSQKGFQETQYF. The CDR3 coding sequence is TGTGCCAGCAGCCAAAAGGGGTTCCAAGAGACCCAGTACTTC.

This clone was found many times. The chain has TRBV27 and TRBJ2-7, with 8 bases lining up with TRBD1. Germline CDR1 reads MNHEY; CDR2 reads SMNVEV (reference sequence). V lost 8 bases and J lost 2; bases outside the gene matches: 8. The CDR3 covers 14 residues. The CDR3 DNA follows: TGTGCCAGCGCTCGGGACAGGCAGACCTACGAGCAGTACTTC. Its translation: CASARDRQTYEQYF.

The chain recombines TRBV9 with TRBJ1-2, with a tentative D call TRBD1 (6 bases). The length of the CDR3 is 14 residues. Trimming pared 1 base from V and 8 bases from J, leaving 15 bases between. From germline, CDR1 is SGDLS and CDR2 YYNGEE. The CDR3: CASSVLAGGAGYTF. The CDR3 DNA reads as TGTGCCAGCAGCGTATTAGCGGGGGGCGCGGGCTACACCTTC. Drawing the rest from reference TRBV9 and TRBJ1-2, the complete variable domain is DSGVTQTPKHLITATGQRVTLRCSPRSGDLSVYWYQQSLDQGLQFLIQYYNGEERAKGNILERFSAQQFPDLHSELNLSSLELGDSALYFCASSVLAGGAGYTFGSGTRLTVV.

As for this clone: The junction departs from germline at one end; a sequencing error may be responsible. V and J are TRBV7-2 and TRBJ2-3, with D perhaps TRBD2 (5 bases). The length of the CDR3 is 15 residues. Per the germline V gene, CDR1 is SGHTA and CDR2 is FQGNSA. For the CDR3, the DNA is TGTGCCAGCAGCTTAAGGTGGGCTAGCACAGATATGCAGTATTTT. Its translation is CASSLRWASTDMQYF.

The rearrangement links TRBV7-8 to TRBJ2-1, with D unclear. The CDR3 runs 13 residues. CDR1 and CDR2 (germline): SGHVS, FQNEAQ. V lost 5 bases, J lost 0 bases, and 5 bases lay in between. CDR3 protein: CASSPLSYNEQFF. The DNA for the CDR3 is TGTGCCAGCAGCCCTCTCTCCTACAATGAGCAGTTCTTC.

The genes are TRBV7-9 and TRBJ1-4; the match to TRBD1 covers 7 bases. The CDR3 runs 15 residues. CDR1 is SEHNR and CDR2 is FQNEAQ in the germline V gene (reference sequence). Trimming removed 6 bases from V and 5 bases from J; junction bases left unmatched: 9. The CDR3 sequence: CASSFTGAYNEKLFF. CDR3 nucleotides: TGTGCCAGCAGTTTCACAGGGGCGTACAATGAAAAACTGTTTTTT.

The chain has TRBV18 and TRBJ2-5, with 7 bases lining up with TRBD1. The CDR3 extends over 14 amino acids. V lost 3 bases to trimming and J lost 2 bases; unmatched junction nucleotides: 3. The germline CDR1 and CDR2 sequences are KGHSH and LQKENI. CDR3 sequence: CASSPGTEQETQYF. In DNA form, the CDR3 reads TGTGCCAGCTCACCCGGGACAGAGCAAGAGACCCAGTACTTC.

J is TRBJ2-7 and V is TRBV7-9; TRBD2 matches at 8 bases. The CDR3 loop spans 15 amino acids. Germline V gives CDR1 SEHNR, CDR2 FQNEAQ (reference sequence). Germline trimming cut 5 bases from V and 3 bases from J; bases unmatched to any gene: 9. The CDR3 DNA reads as TGTGCCAGCAGCCCAAGCGGGAGAGGGGGCTACGAGCAGTACTTC. It encodes CASSPSGRGGYEQYF.

A single count supports this clone. V is TRBV19 and J is TRBJ1-4; D may be TRBD1 (5 bases). Between the trimmed V and J ends, which lost 6 bases and 0 bases, there was a span of 8 bases. Germline V gene data show CDR1 as LNHDA and CDR2 as SQIVND (reference sequence). The CDR3 runs 14 residues. The CDR3: CASSQQATNEKLFF. In DNA, the CDR3 is TGTGCCAGTAGCCAACAGGCAACTAATGAAAAACTGTTTTTT.

CDR3 nucleotide sequence: TGTGCCACCAGCAGAGATCGGCTAGCGGGAGTAAATGAGCAGTTCTTC. Translating it yields CATSRDRLAGVNEQFF. The J gene is TRBJ2-1, the V gene TRBV15; TRBD2 aligns across 10 bases. Germline trimming cut 0 bases from V and 7 bases from J; bases unmatched to any gene: 6. Germline V lookup: CDR1 LNHNV, CDR2 YYDKDF (reference sequence). This CDR3 contains 16 residues.

This chain connects TRBV6-1 to TRBJ1-6; D perhaps matches TRBD1 (5 bases). With 3 bases removed from V and 3 bases from J, the gap between germline ends came to 12 bases. This CDR3 has 16 residues. Germline lookup yields CDR1 MNHNS and CDR2 SASEGT. The CDR3 protein is CASSDAGGFYNSPLHF. CDR3 nucleotides: TGTGCCAGCAGTGATGCGGGGGGGTTCTATAATTCACCCCTCCACTTT.

The chain employs TRBV21-1 and TRBJ2-7; TRBD2 was called by the table and not checked on the DNA. TRBV21-1 is a recognized pseudogene. The CDR3 consists of 18 residues. This CDR3 reads CASSKSGVEAGGTYEQYF. As DNA, the CDR3 is TGTGCCAGCAGCAAATCAGGGGTAGAAGCGGGAGGTACCTACGAGCAGTACTTC.

This clone was found once. The V gene is TRBV5-6, the J gene TRBJ2-7, with 7 positions matching TRBD1. The CDR3 contains 13 residues. The V gene end was trimmed by 5 bases and the J gene end by 3 bases; junction bases not matched to a gene: 5. Germline CDR1 SGHDT, CDR2 YYEEEE. The DNA for the CDR3 is TGTGCCAGCAGACCACAGGGGAACTACGAGCAGTACTTC. Protein sequence: CASRPQGNYEQYF.

The chain is built from TRBV19 and TRBJ2-5, with TRBD2 matching 7 bases. The CDR3 sequence is 16 residues long. The germline gives CDR1 LNHDA, CDR2 SQIVND (reference sequence). V gave up 3 bases and J gave up 6 bases; unmatched junction bases: 13. DNA of the CDR3: TGTGCCAGTAGTATGGGGGGGAGGGCCGGTCAGAAGACCCAGTACTTC. Amino acids: CASSMGGRAGQKTQYF.

This clone was counted a single time. This chain joins TRBV6-5 and TRBJ1-1; the match to TRBD1 covers 8 bases. Germline CDR1 reads MNHEY; CDR2 reads SVGAGI. The CDR3 contains 13 residues. V gave up 6 bases and J gave up 4 bases; unmatched junction bases: 4. The CDR3 spells CASRQGVVTEAFF. The CDR3 DNA reads TGTGCCAGCAGACAGGGGGTGGTCACTGAAGCTTTCTTT.

A few counts support this clone. The rearrangement joins TRBV3-1 (or the pseudogene TRBV3-2) to TRBJ2-7; no clear D gene. The CDR3 has 14 residues. The germline V gene has CDR1 LGHDT and CDR2 YNNKEL (reference sequence). Trimming removed 6 bases from V and 2 bases from J, with 14 bases in between. Here the CDR3 reads CASRKEEIPYEQYF. CDR3 bases: TGTGCCAGCAGAAAAGAGGAGATTCCCTACGAGCAGTACTTC.

This clone turned up a few times. The V call is TRBV11-3, the J call TRBJ2-1; TRBD2 might be the D (7 bases). This CDR3 comprises 15 residues. V was shortened by 5 bases and J by 5 bases, with 16 bases between the two germline ends. The germline V gene encodes CDR1 SGHNT and CDR2 YENEEA. The CDR3 is CASSEGGGPHNEQFF. The CDR3 nucleotides are TGTGCCAGCAGCGAAGGGGGGGGCCCTCACAATGAGCAGTTCTTC.

The chain links TRBV4-1 to TRBJ2-3; the match to TRBD2 covers 8 bases. Losses at the gene ends were 1 base for V and 1 base for J; bases not matched to a gene: 16. From germline, CDR1 is MGHRA and CDR2 YSYEKL. The CDR3 length is 20 residues. CDR3 DNA sequence: TGCGCCAGCAGCCAAGTTCTCCCCCCTCCGGCGGGGGGTGGCACAGATACGCAGTATTTT. As protein: CASSQVLPPPAGGGTDTQYF.

CDR3 sequence reads: CAWSPGIYSNQPQHF. The CDR3 nucleotides are TGTGCCTGGAGTCCAGGGATCTATAGCAATCAGCCCCAGCATTTT. This chain uses TRBV30 with TRBJ1-5, with D maybe TRBD1 (5 bases). CDR3 length: 15 residues. Germline V gene sequence: CDR1 GTSNPN, CDR2 SVGIG (reference sequence). V lost 2 bases, J lost 0 bases, and 11 bases lay in between.

This chain connects TRBV19 to TRBJ2-3; weak D call: TRBD1 (5 bases). The CDR3 has 11 amino acids. Germline V gives CDR1 LNHDA, CDR2 SQIVND (reference sequence). Trimming stripped 10 bases from V and 7 bases from J, with 12 bases between. The CDR3 reads CATPRQNTQYF. As DNA, the CDR3 is TGTGCCACCCCACGACAGAATACGCAGTATTTT.

This chain links TRBV29-1 with TRBJ2-5; the match to TRBD2 covers 8 bases. After removal of 3 bases from V and 9 bases from J, the junction contained 6 bases not matched to a gene. CDR1 is SQVTM and CDR2 is ANQGSEA in the germline V gene. The CDR3 has 12 amino acids. DNA for the CDR3: TGCAGCGTTGACCTAGCGGGTCAGTCCCAGTACTTC. It specifies CSVDLAGQSQYF.

This clone was observed a single time. The chain employs TRBV11-2 and TRBJ2-7, with D possibly matching TRBD2 (6 bases). The CDR3 has 14 amino acids. V gave up 5 bases and J gave up 3 bases, with 14 bases separating them. Germline lookup yields CDR1 SGHAT and CDR2 FQNNGV. The CDR3 here is CASSVTGTDYEQYF. The CDR3 region has the DNA TGTGCCAGCAGCGTCACCGGGACTGACTACGAGCAGTACTTC.

As for this clone: The junction does not match germline at one end; this may be a read error. The chain is built from TRBV2 and TRBJ2-7; D perhaps matches TRBD1 (5 bases). The CDR3 covers 11 residues. Germline V gene lookup returns CDR1 SNHLY and CDR2 FYNNEI. CDR3: CASSATVGLYF. The CDR3 nucleotides read TGTGCCAGCAGCGCGACGGTGGGGCTCTATTTC. The full variable domain, its missing parts supplied by reference TRBV2 and TRBJ2-7, is EPEVTQTPSHQVTQMGQEVILRCVPISNHLYFYWYRQILGQKVEFLVSFYNNEISEKSEIFDDQFSVERPDGSNFTLKIRSTKLEDSAMYFCASSATVGLYFGPGTRLTVT.

The chain is built from TRBV12-3 or TRBV12-4 and TRBJ2-7; no firm D call. Trimming took 6 bases from V and 3 from J, leaving 12 bases between them. CDR3 size: 13 residues. The DNA for the CDR3 is TGTGCCAGCAGACCTAGTTACCTCTACGAGCAGTACTTC. Its translation: CASRPSYLYEQYF.

The rearrangement links TRBV25-1 to TRBJ2-7; TRBD1 matches 7 bases. Germline assignment: CDR1 MGHDK and CDR2 SYGVNS. CDR3 length equals 14 residues. With 6 bases clipped from V and 3 bases from J, the junction kept 8 bases outside the gene matches. CDR3 bases: TGTGCCAGCAGGGAAACAGGGGCGAACTACGAGCAGTACTTC. Translated: CASRETGANYEQYF.

The chain joins TRBV6-5 to TRBJ2-7; TRBD1 agrees at 8 bases. The trim removed 5 bases at V and 2 bases at J, leaving 5 bases unmatched. The CDR3 runs to 14 residues. CDR1 and CDR2 from the germline V gene are MNHEY and SVGAGI. This CDR3 reads CASSNRDRTYEQYF. DNA for the CDR3: TGTGCCAGCAGTAACCGGGACAGGACCTACGAGCAGTACTTC.

The chain has TRBV11-2 and TRBJ1-1, with 7 bases matching TRBD1. This CDR3 has 13 amino acids. After removal of 5 bases from V and 4 bases from J, the junction contained 4 bases not matched to a gene. CDR1 is SGHAT and CDR2 is FQNNGV in the germline V gene. CDR3 residues: CASSPGTATEAFF. The CDR3 DNA reads TGTGCCAGCAGCCCGGGGACAGCCACTGAAGCTTTCTTT.